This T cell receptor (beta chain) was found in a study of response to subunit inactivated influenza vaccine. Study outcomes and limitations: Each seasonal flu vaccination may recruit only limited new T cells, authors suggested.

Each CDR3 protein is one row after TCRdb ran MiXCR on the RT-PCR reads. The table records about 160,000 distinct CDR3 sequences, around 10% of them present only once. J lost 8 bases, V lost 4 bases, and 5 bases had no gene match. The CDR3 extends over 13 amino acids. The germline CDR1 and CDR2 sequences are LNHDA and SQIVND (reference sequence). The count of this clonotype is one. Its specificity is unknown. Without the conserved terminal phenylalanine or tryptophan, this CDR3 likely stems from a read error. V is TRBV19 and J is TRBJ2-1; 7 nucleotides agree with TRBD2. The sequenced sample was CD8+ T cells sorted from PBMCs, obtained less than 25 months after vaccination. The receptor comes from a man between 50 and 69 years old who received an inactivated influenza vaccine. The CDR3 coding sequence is TGTGCCAGTAGTACGACTAGCTCCGATGAGCAGTTCCTC. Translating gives CASSTTSSDEQFL.